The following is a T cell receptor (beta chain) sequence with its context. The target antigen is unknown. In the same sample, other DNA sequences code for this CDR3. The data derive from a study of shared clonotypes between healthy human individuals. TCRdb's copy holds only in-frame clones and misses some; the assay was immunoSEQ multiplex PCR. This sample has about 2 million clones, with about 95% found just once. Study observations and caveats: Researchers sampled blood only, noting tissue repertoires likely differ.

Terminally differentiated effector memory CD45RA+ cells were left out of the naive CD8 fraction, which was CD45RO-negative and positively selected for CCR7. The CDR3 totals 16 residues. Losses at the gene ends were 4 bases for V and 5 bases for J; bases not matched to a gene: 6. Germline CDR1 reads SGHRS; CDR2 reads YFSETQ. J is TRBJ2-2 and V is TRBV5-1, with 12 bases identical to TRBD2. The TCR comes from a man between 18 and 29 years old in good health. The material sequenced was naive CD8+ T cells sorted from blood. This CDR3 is CASSPRLAGVTGELFF. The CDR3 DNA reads TGCGCCAGCAGCCCCCGACTAGCGGGGGTAACCGGGGAGCTGTTTTTT.